The next 29 T cell receptor beta chains were all read from a single sample in a study of metastatic and nonmetastatic thyroid tumors. TCRdb re-called clones via MiXCR from the PCR reads. The sample holds around 21,000 clones, 15% to 20% seen once. Not a single patient had been given any form of treatment at any point before undergoing thyroid surgery. The sequenced sample was blood. These receptors were collected from a male donor with papillary thyroid cancer or a benign thyroid nodule (not recorded which). Some clones in this sample may be carry-over from other donors' samples.

This clone was found a few times. The chain combines TRBV6-2 or TRBV6-3 with TRBJ2-1; 11 nucleotides match TRBD2. The CDR3 length is 15 residues. Unmatched junction bases numbered 8, after V lost 6 bases and J lost 7 bases. Germline CDR1 MNHEY, CDR2 SVGEGT. The DNA of the CDR3 is TGTGCCAGCAGGCTAGTAGCGGGAGGGAGAAATGAGCAGTTCTTC. It encodes CASRLVAGGRNEQFF.

This clone has at least ten counts. This chain uses TRBV20-1 with TRBJ1-3; D gene unclear. The CDR3 totals 14 residues. Germline V gene sequence: CDR1 DFQATT, CDR2 SNEGSKA (reference sequence). Deletions cut 2 bases from V and 4 bases from J, with 12 bases between. As DNA, the CDR3 is TGCAGTGCTAGAAGACCTCGATCCGGAAACACCATATATTTT. This sequence encodes CSARRPRSGNTIYF.

This clone was counted many times. The chain carries TRBV12-3 or TRBV12-4 and TRBJ1-1; TRBD1 is a possible D gene (5 bases). The V gene lost 4 bases and the J gene lost 0 bases, with 6 bases spanning the gap. The CDR3 spans 13 residues. In DNA, the CDR3 is TGTGCCAGCAGTTGGACATTGAACACTGAAGCTTTCTTT. This sequence encodes CASSWTLNTEAFF.

This clone occurred many times. The CDR3 coding sequence is TGTGCCAGCACCCCTCGTGCGGAGGTCGGGGAGCTGTTTTTT. Protein sequence: CASTPRAEVGELFF. The chain recombines TRBV6-4 with TRBJ2-2, with a possible D match to TRBD2 (5 bases). The V and J ends lost 7 bases and 7 bases respectively, with 16 bases between them. The CDR3 is 14 amino acids. Germline assignment: CDR1 MRHNA and CDR2 SNTAGT.

Details on this clone: At one end the junction does not follow the germline gene, possibly because of a read error. V usage is TRBV28 and J usage is TRBJ2-7; tentative D call: TRBD1 (6 bases). The length of the CDR3 is 15 residues. Germline V gene sequence: CDR1 MDHEN, CDR2 SYDVKM. CDR3 bases: TGTGCCACCAGTCCCTACAGGGTACCCCCCTACGAGCAGTACTTC. Amino acids: CATSPYRVPPYEQYF.

In its sample, this clone was seen many times. This chain uses TRBV18 with TRBJ2-3; TRBD1 or TRBD2 may be the D gene (5 bases each). Germline values: CDR1 KGHSH, CDR2 LQKENI. With 8 bases removed from V and 6 bases from J, the gap between germline ends came to 12 bases. The CDR3 consists of 12 residues. The CDR3 reads CASRQGTDTQYF. The CDR3 nucleotides are TGTGCCAGCCGACAAGGGACGGATACGCAGTATTTT.

This clone is categorized as medium-sized. The rearrangement links TRBV19 to TRBJ2-7; TRBD1 matches at 8 bases. Germline CDR1 LNHDA, CDR2 SQIVND (reference sequence). This CDR3 is built from 13 residues. V shed 5 bases, J shed 1 base, and the junction held 1 base outside the gene matches. Written as DNA, the CDR3 is TGTGCCAGTAGTCGGGACAGGTCCTACGAGCAGTACTTC. Amino acids: CASSRDRSYEQYF.

This clone has just a few counts. The CDR3 region has the DNA TGTGCCACCAGCAGAGAGTTAGGGGGCCACGAGCAGTACTTC. The encoded protein is CATSRELGGHEQYF. The V call is TRBV15, the J call TRBJ2-7, with 7 bases identical to TRBD1. The CDR3 runs 14 residues. Germline CDR1 and CDR2: LNHNV and YYDKDF (reference sequence). With V trimmed by 0 bases and J by 5 bases, 4 bases remained unmatched.

The table lists this clone with many counts. The V call is TRBV19, the J call TRBJ2-1; 10 bases are a match to TRBD2. The CDR3 consists of 16 residues. CDR1 and CDR2 (germline): LNHDA, SQIVND (reference sequence). Losses at the gene ends were 6 bases for V and 16 bases for J; bases not matched to a gene: 21. CDR3 DNA sequence: TGTGCCAGTAGCAGTTCTAGCGGGAGTTTCCCGCGCGGAGCTTTCTTC. Its protein product is CASSSSSGSFPRGAFF.

Many counts were recorded for this clone. Possible read error: a much larger clone is one base away. The CDR3 nucleotides are TGTGCCAGCGGGGACAGGTGTCAGCCCCAGCATTTT. Residues: CASGDRCQPQHF. The V call is TRBV19, the J call TRBJ1-5; TRBD1 agrees at 8 bases. Germline V gene data show CDR1 as LNHDA and CDR2 as SQIVND (reference sequence). V shed 9 bases and J 6 bases; nucleotides not matched to a gene: 4. This CDR3 spans 12 amino acids.

CDR3 DNA: TGCAGTGCTAGAGAGTTGGGACAGGGGGACTATGGCTACACCTTC. Amino acid sequence: CSARELGQGDYGYTF. The J gene is TRBJ1-2, the V gene TRBV20-1; 11 bases align to TRBD1. Trimming took 0 bases from V and 3 from J; bases not matched to a gene: 3. The CDR3 spans 15 residues. The germline gives CDR1 DFQATT, CDR2 SNEGSKA (reference sequence).

Of note for this clone: The junction departs from the called germline gene at one end, perhaps through a read error. The V gene is TRBV11-2, the J gene TRBJ2-2; tentative D call: TRBD1 (6 bases). The CDR3 runs 18 residues. Germline lookup yields CDR1 SGHAT and CDR2 FQNNGV. The CDR3 sequence is CASSLDRSTGGSPGELFF. The CDR3 DNA follows: TGTGCCAGCAGCTTAGATCGGTCGACAGGTGGCTCACCCGGTGAGCTGTTTTTT.

This clone was seen many times. The J gene is TRBJ2-1, the V gene TRBV9; D uncertain. Trimming pared 0 bases from V and 8 bases from J, leaving 12 bases between. The CDR3 loop spans 14 amino acids. In germline, CDR1 is SGDLS, CDR2 YYNGEE. For the CDR3, the DNA is TGTGCCAGCAGCGTAGGCCAGACGTCGGATGAGCAGTTCTTC. The encoded protein is CASSVGQTSDEQFF. Complete variable domain (other parts from reference TRBV9 and TRBJ2-1): DSGVTQTPKHLITATGQRVTLRCSPRSGDLSVYWYQQSLDQGLQFLIQYYNGEERAKGNILERFSAQQFPDLHSELNLSSLELGDSALYFCASSVGQTSDEQFFGPGTRLTVL.

The chain is built from TRBV5-1 and TRBJ1-2; a weak D match, TRBD1 (6 bases). CDR3 length equals 15 residues. V dropped 2 bases and J dropped 0 bases, with 11 bases sitting between them. Germline CDR1 and CDR2: SGHRS and YFSETQ. The CDR3 is CASSFGQSPNYGYTF. As DNA, the CDR3 is TGCGCCAGCAGCTTCGGACAGTCCCCTAACTATGGCTACACCTTC. Together with reference TRBV5-1 and TRBJ1-2, the CDR3 gives the full variable domain: KAGVTQTPRYLIKTRGQQVTLSCSPISGHRSVSWYQQTPGQGLQFLFEYFSETQRNKGNFPGRFSGRQFSNSRSEMNVSTLELGDSALYLCASSFGQSPNYGYTFGSGTRLTVV.

This clone was counted ten times or more. The chain links TRBV12-5 to TRBJ2-2; D is possibly TRBD1 (6 bases). Deletions cut 5 bases from V and 0 bases from J, with 10 bases between. CDR1 and CDR2 (germline): LGHNT, FRNRAP. This CDR3 is built from 15 residues. The CDR3 here is CASGPGHPNTGELFF. CDR3 nucleotides: TGTGCTAGTGGTCCGGGACATCCGAACACCGGGGAGCTGTTTTTT.

J is TRBJ2-7 and V is TRBV11-3; 10 bases are a match to TRBD2. This CDR3 comprises 15 residues. With 4 bases clipped from V and 3 bases from J, the junction kept 6 bases outside the gene matches. Germline V gives CDR1 SGHNT, CDR2 YENEEA. CDR3 protein: CASSSRTSGNYEQYF. CDR3 nucleotides: TGTGCCAGCAGCTCCAGGACTAGCGGAAACTACGAGCAGTACTTC.

This clone showed up many times. The chain joins TRBV6-1 to TRBJ2-5, with D tentatively TRBD1 (7 bases). The CDR3 extends over 15 amino acids. Germline V lookup: CDR1 MNHNS, CDR2 SASEGT. V lost 5 bases and J lost 4, with 17 bases in between. CDR3 in DNA: TGTGCCAGCAGTACTGGAGGAGGGGGCGGAGAGACCCAGTACTTC. Amino acid sequence: CASSTGGGGGETQYF.

This clone has at least ten counts. The rearrangement joins TRBV7-3 to TRBJ2-5, with 8 bases aligning to TRBD2. CDR1 and CDR2 (germline): SGHTA, FQGTGA. The V gene end was trimmed by 5 bases and the J gene end by 3 bases; junction bases not matched to a gene: 5. The CDR3 length is 14 residues. CDR3 loop: CASSPGLAEETQYF. CDR3 bases: TGTGCCAGCAGCCCAGGACTAGCCGAAGAGACCCAGTACTTC.

The V gene is TRBV3-1, the J gene TRBJ2-1, with D unclear. V lost 4 bases, J lost 10 bases, and 11 bases lay in between. Germline V gene sequence: CDR1 LGHDT, CDR2 YNNKEL (reference sequence). The CDR3 contains 12 residues. CDR3 amino acids: CASSLIGREQFF. The CDR3 DNA follows: TGTGCCAGCAGCCTTATCGGACGCGAGCAGTTCTTC.

This chain links TRBV11-2 with TRBJ2-3; 8 positions match TRBD2. V shed 4 bases and J 1 base; nucleotides not matched to a gene: 4. The CDR3 has 15 amino acids. Germline V lookup: CDR1 SGHAT, CDR2 FQNNGV. The CDR3 here is CASSWSGRGTDTQYF. The CDR3 DNA follows: TGTGCCAGCAGCTGGAGCGGGAGAGGCACAGATACGCAGTATTTT.

This clone was picked up many times. J is TRBJ2-7 and V is TRBV11-2, with TRBD2 matching 7 bases. The CDR3 is 16 residues long. Germline V lookup: CDR1 SGHAT, CDR2 FQNNGV. The junction had 6 bases not matched to a gene; V was cut back by 1 base and J by 0 bases. CDR3 bases: TGTGCCAGCAGCTTAGGTTCCGGGAGGCTCTCCTACGAGCAGTACTTC. Encoded protein: CASSLGSGRLSYEQYF.

The sample holds many counts of this clone. The chain uses TRBV4-1 and TRBJ2-5; 14 bases map to TRBD2. CDR1 and CDR2 from the germline V gene are MGHRA and YSYEKL. J was trimmed by 5 bases and V by 4 bases; bases with no gene match: 9. The CDR3 extends over 17 amino acids. CDR3 amino acids: CASSPTSGGALSETQYF. CDR3 in DNA: TGCGCCAGCAGCCCGACTAGCGGGGGGGCCTTGAGTGAGACCCAGTACTTC.

This clone was detected only a few times. In this CDR3 the conserved last residue, phenylalanine or tryptophan, is missing, so a read error is likely. The chain uses TRBV11-3 and TRBJ2-1; D not certain. The CDR3 is 13 amino acids. V was cut by 5 bases and J by 6 bases, with 11 bases left in between. The germline gives CDR1 SGHNT, CDR2 YENEEA. CDR3 region: CASSRRPGNEQFL. As DNA, the CDR3 is TGTGCCAGCAGCCGAAGACCTGGCAATGAGCAGTTCCTC.

There are many counts of this clone. The rearrangement uses TRBV30 and TRBJ2-3; D gene unclear. The ends were cut back, 0 bases at V and 0 bases at J, with 10 bases in the middle. The CDR3 is 15 residues long. Germline V gives CDR1 GTSNPN, CDR2 SVGIG (reference sequence). As DNA, the CDR3 is TGTGCCTGGAGTGTAACAGCTTTAAGCACAGATACGCAGTATTTT. Encoded protein: CAWSVTALSTDTQYF.

This clone was seen a few times. The V call is TRBV27, the J call TRBJ2-5; TRBD1 aligns across 11 bases. CDR3 length equals 17 residues. Germline V gene sequence: CDR1 MNHEY, CDR2 SMNVEV (reference sequence). After removal of 6 bases from V and 4 bases from J, the junction contained 13 bases not matched to a gene. The CDR3, as DNA: TGTGCCAGCAGGACCTGGGAGGGGACAGGGGGAGGAGAGACCCAGTACTTC. Protein product: CASRTWEGTGGGETQYF.

The sample holds many counts of this clone. The rearrangement links TRBV5-1 to TRBJ1-1; possible D gene TRBD1, 5 bases. CDR3 length: 14 residues. CDR1 SGHRS and CDR2 YFSETQ come from the germline V gene. V was cut by 4 bases and J by 1 base, with 11 bases left in between. The CDR3, as DNA: TGCGCCAGCAGCCCCCGGACAAGGAACACTGAAGCTTTCTTT. As protein: CASSPRTRNTEAFF. Looking up the rest from reference TRBV5-1 and TRBJ1-1 gives the full variable domain: KAGVTQTPRYLIKTRGQQVTLSCSPISGHRSVSWYQQTPGQGLQFLFEYFSETQRNKGNFPGRFSGRQFSNSRSEMNVSTLELGDSALYLCASSPRTRNTEAFFGQGTRLTVV.

This clone was counted at least ten times. In DNA form, the CDR3 reads TGTGCCAGCAGCGCTAGACGGGGTGAACTAGAGACCCAGTACTTC. The encoded protein is CASSARRGELETQYF. V and J are TRBV7-8 and TRBJ2-5; tentative D call: TRBD2 (5 bases). The V gene lost 5 bases and the J gene lost 4 bases, with 17 bases spanning the gap. CDR1 and CDR2 (germline): SGHVS, FQNEAQ. CDR3 length: 15 amino acids.

The rearrangement links TRBV15 to TRBJ1-1; 7 nucleotides line up with TRBD1. Germline V lookup: CDR1 LNHNV, CDR2 YYDKDF (reference sequence). The ends lost 1 base at V and 4 bases at J; junction bases unmatched: 3. The CDR3 totals 14 residues. The CDR3 DNA reads as TGTGCCACCAGCAGAGTACAGGGGATCACTGAAGCTTTCTTT. Protein sequence: CATSRVQGITEAFF.

This clone is labeled medium-sized. V usage is TRBV10-3 and J usage is TRBJ2-7; 9 bases agree with TRBD2. The J segment lost 5 bases and the V segment lost 6 bases, leaving 8 bases of the junction unmatched. Germline V gene sequence: CDR1 ENHRY, CDR2 SYGVKD. The length of the CDR3 is 14 residues. The DNA for the CDR3 is TGTGCCATCAGCGATAGCGGGAGAACCCACGAGCAGTACTTC. Translated: CAISDSGRTHEQYF.